One and the same sample provided the 27 T cell receptor beta chains below, sequenced in a study of blood T cells in healthy people across ages. A second PCR of 7 to 11 cycles used a sample-barcoded 5' primer and a J-beta primer mix. TCRdb re-called the 5' RACE reads through MiXCR, storing one row per CDR3 protein. The table lists around 1,000,000 distinct CDR3 sequences, roughly 24% of them singletons. These same records also appear under a second study, on T cells of mothers and their children.

Sequencing used blood. These receptors originate from a girl aged 2 to 10 in good health.

The chain couples TRBV6-5 to TRBJ2-7; D gene ambiguous. The CDR3 runs to 13 residues. Germline CDR1 MNHEY, CDR2 SVGAGI. V lost 2 bases and J 3 bases, leaving 8 bases between the germline ends. The CDR3 loop is CASSYRADYEQYF. The CDR3, as DNA: TGTGCCAGCAGTTACCGGGCAGACTACGAGCAGTACTTC.

This clonotype was seen once. The chain links TRBV3-1 to TRBJ1-4, with D hard to call. Trimming removed 3 bases at V and 8 bases at J, with 16 bases between. Germline loops: CDR1 LGHDT, CDR2 YNNKEL (reference sequence). The CDR3 contains 15 residues. This CDR3 is CASSQTGSRFEKLFF. The CDR3 region has the DNA TGTGCCAGCAGCCAGACCGGATCGCGCTTCGAAAAACTGTTTTTT.

This clonotype was seen more than once but under ten times. The rearrangement joins TRBV7-2 to TRBJ2-1; TRBD2 aligns across 7 bases. The CDR3 consists of 16 residues. V lost 3 bases to trimming and J lost 4 bases; unmatched junction nucleotides: 9. Looked up from germline, CDR1 is SGHTA and CDR2 is FQGNSA. The CDR3 is CASSFYTSAPYNEQFF. DNA for the CDR3: TGTGCCAGCAGCTTCTATACTAGCGCGCCGTACAATGAGCAGTTCTTC.

The table lists this clonotype with a few counts. The chain uses TRBV10-3 and TRBJ1-1, with a weak D call TRBD1 (5 bases). V dropped 5 bases and J dropped 1 base, with 8 bases sitting between them. This CDR3 is built from 13 residues. Germline loops: CDR1 ENHRY, CDR2 SYGVKD. CDR3 nucleotide sequence: TGTGCCATCAGTCAAACAGGGAACACTGAAGCTTTCTTT. Residues: CAISQTGNTEAFF.

This clonotype has just one count. The rearrangement uses TRBV19 and TRBJ1-5; TRBD1 agrees at 8 bases. The CDR3 covers 13 residues. Per germline, CDR1 LNHDA and CDR2 SQIVND (reference sequence). Unmatched junction bases numbered 6, after V lost 9 bases and J lost 5 bases. CDR3 nucleotide sequence: TGTGCCAGCTTGGACAGGGACTATCAGCCCCAGCATTTT. This encodes CASLDRDYQPQHF.

J is TRBJ2-7 and V is TRBV12-3 or TRBV12-4, with unresolved D. This CDR3 has 15 residues. Trimming took 5 bases from V and 3 from J, leaving 17 bases between them. The CDR3 spells CASSGSWPANYEQYF. The CDR3, as DNA: TGTGCCAGCAGTGGAAGTTGGCCAGCGAACTACGAGCAGTACTTC.

The rearrangement links TRBV4-1 to TRBJ2-7; possible D gene TRBD2, 5 bases. The V and J ends lost 0 bases and 2 bases respectively, with 14 bases between them. Germline values: CDR1 MGHRA, CDR2 YSYEKL. The CDR3 extends over 16 amino acids. The CDR3 nucleotides read TGCGCCAGCAGCCAAGATGATGGTGGAGGTCCCTACGAGCAGTACTTC. Amino acids: CASSQDDGGGPYEQYF.

The CDR3 bases are TGTGCCAGCAGCCAAGCAGCGGCGGAACAAGAGACCCAGTACTTC. Residues: CASSQAAAEQETQYF. This chain connects TRBV7-9 to TRBJ2-5, with D perhaps matching TRBD2 (5 bases). The CDR3 loop spans 15 amino acids. Trimming removed 5 bases at V and 2 bases at J, with 15 bases between. Germline lookup yields CDR1 SEHNR and CDR2 FQNEAQ (reference sequence). Looking up the rest from reference TRBV7-9 and TRBJ2-5 gives the full variable domain: DTGVSQNPRHKITKRGQNVTFRCDPISEHNRLYWYRQTLGQGPEFLTYFQNEAQLEKSRLLSDRFSAERPKGSFSTLEIQRTEQGDSAMYLCASSQAAAEQETQYFGPGTRLLVL.

The V call is TRBV10-3, the J call TRBJ2-5, with D uncertain. The CDR3 loop spans 13 amino acids. V was clipped by 3 bases and J by 0 bases, with 5 bases between them. The germline V gene has CDR1 ENHRY and CDR2 SYGVKD. The CDR3 DNA reads as TGTGCCATCAGTGACCTAGACCAAGAGACCCAGTACTTC. Its translation: CAISDLDQETQYF.

CDR3 nucleotide sequence: TGTGCCAGCAGTCCTATCTGTGGTGCCTACGAGCAGTACTTC. Translated, it gives CASSPICGAYEQYF. This chain links TRBV12-3 or TRBV12-4 with TRBJ2-7; D gene unclear. The CDR3 spans 14 residues. The ends were cut back, 5 bases at V and 2 bases at J, with 13 bases in the middle.

This clonotype was seen a handful of times. V gene TRBV3-1 combines with J gene TRBJ2-4; tentative D call: TRBD2 (5 bases). The CDR3 sequence is 12 residues long. Germline CDR1 LGHDT, CDR2 YNNKEL (reference sequence). The V gene lost 0 bases and the J gene lost 9 bases, with 6 bases spanning the gap. In nucleotides, the CDR3 is TGTGCCAGCAGCCAAGATCGGGGCATTCAGTACTTC. Encoded protein: CASSQDRGIQYF.

The CDR3 DNA reads TGTGCCAGCAGTTACTCCGGCTCTTACGAGCAGTTCTTC. Residues: CASSYSGSYEQFF. The V and J genes are TRBV6-5 and TRBJ2-1; no definite D call. Trimming shortened V by 0 bases and J by 10 bases, and 10 bases separated the two germline ends. This CDR3 is 13 amino acids long. Per the germline V gene, CDR1 is MNHEY and CDR2 is SVGAGI.

This chain links TRBV20-1 with TRBJ2-3, with D hard to call. Germline V gene sequence: CDR1 DFQATT, CDR2 SNEGSKA (reference sequence). The CDR3 totals 12 residues. Trimming removed 6 bases at V and 2 bases at J, with 9 bases between. CDR3 region: CSARLHTDTQYF. The CDR3, as DNA: TGCAGTGCCAGACTTCACACAGATACGCAGTATTTT.

A few counts support this clonotype. The chain combines TRBV7-2 with TRBJ2-1; D is ambiguous. CDR3 length equals 17 residues. The V end lost 1 base, the J end lost 0 bases, and 13 bases lay between the germline ends. Germline V CDR1 and CDR2: SGHTA, FQGNSA. CDR3 loop: CASSLGPAISSYNEQFF. CDR3 DNA: TGTGCCAGCAGCTTAGGACCAGCCATTAGCTCCTACAATGAGCAGTTCTTC.

The genes are TRBV7-2 and TRBJ2-1; tentative D call: TRBD1 (5 bases). The end of the DNA is better explained by TRBJ2-5, so the J call may be wrong. The CDR3 runs 17 residues. CDR1 and CDR2 from the germline V gene are SGHTA and FQGNSA. The DNA of the CDR3 is TGTGCCAGCAGCTCCCGATTGATACAGGTTTACCAAGAGACCCAGTACTTC. Translated, it gives CASSSRLIQVYQETQYF.

The rearrangement links TRBV7-3 to TRBJ2-2; no clear D. The length of the CDR3 is 14 residues. V lost 5 bases and J 1 base, leaving 8 bases between the germline ends. CDR1 is SGHTA and CDR2 is FQGTGA in the germline V gene. In DNA, the CDR3 is TGTGCCAGCAGCACCACTGGGAACACCGGGGAGCTGTTTTTT. Translation gives CASSTTGNTGELFF.

This CDR3 is CASSQDRWLTGELFF. In DNA, the CDR3 is TGCGCCAGCAGCCAAGATAGGTGGCTCACCGGGGAGCTGTTTTTT. The V and J genes are TRBV4-1 and TRBJ2-2; no firm D call. Germline V lookup: CDR1 MGHRA, CDR2 YSYEKL. Between the trimmed V and J ends, which lost 0 bases and 4 bases, there was a span of 9 bases. The CDR3 covers 15 residues.

This clonotype was seen a handful of times. The chain has TRBV7-9 and TRBJ1-2, with D unresolved. This CDR3 spans 13 amino acids. CDR1 and CDR2 (germline): SEHNR, FQNEAQ (reference sequence). With 9 bases removed from V and 4 bases from J, the gap between germline ends came to 15 bases. The CDR3, as DNA: TGTGCCAGTATTGGGCCGCGGGTCTATGGCTACACCTTC. It is translated as CASIGPRVYGYTF.

This clonotype was seen more than once but under ten times. Sequence at one end of the junction differs from germline and may be a read error. This sequence joins TRBV27 and TRBJ2-5; D gene uncertain. The last part of the DNA fits TRBJ2-7 better; the J call may be wrong. CDR1 and CDR2 from the germline V gene are MNHEY and SMNVEV (reference sequence). This CDR3 spans 14 amino acids. This CDR3 is CASSLEQSPHEQYF. The CDR3 nucleotides read TGCGCCAGCAGTTTAGAGCAGTCACCCCACGAGCAGTACTTC.

In its sample, this clonotype was seen a few times. The gene calls are TRBV5-1 and TRBJ2-5, with 8 nucleotides matching TRBD1. Trimming cost V 3 bases and J 3 bases; bases outside gene matches: 10. This CDR3 comprises 16 residues. CDR1 SGHRS and CDR2 YFSETQ come from the germline V gene. CDR3 sequence reads: CASSSEGQGLKETQYF. The CDR3 DNA follows: TGCGCCAGCAGCTCAGAAGGACAGGGCCTAAAAGAGACCCAGTACTTC.

The chain recombines TRBV4-1 with TRBJ2-1; 8 bases are a match to TRBD2. TRBJ2-5 explains the end of the DNA better; the J call may be wrong. The CDR3 is made up of 14 amino acids. Germline V gives CDR1 MGHRA, CDR2 YSYEKL. The CDR3 loop reads CASSLIAGLETQYF. Here the CDR3 DNA reads TGCGCCAGCAGCCTCATAGCGGGATTGGAGACCCAGTACTTC.

This clonotype was seen many times. The chain combines TRBV27 with TRBJ1-1; D not certain. Per germline, CDR1 MNHEY and CDR2 SMNVEV (reference sequence). Trimming removed 3 bases from V and 6 bases from J, with 5 bases in between. This CDR3 comprises 11 residues. The CDR3 coding sequence is TGTGCCAGCAGTTTTGGGGCTGAAGCTTTCTTT. Amino acids: CASSFGAEAFF.

This clonotype was detected a few times. V usage is TRBV20-1 and J usage is TRBJ1-4; 9 bases match TRBD1. The CDR3 extends over 13 amino acids. Germline trimming cut 6 bases from V and 9 bases from J; bases unmatched to any gene: 8. Germline CDR1 reads DFQATT; CDR2 reads SNEGSKA (reference sequence). CDR3: CSAYRGPGKKLFF. The CDR3 DNA reads as TGCAGTGCCTACAGGGGGCCTGGCAAAAAACTGTTTTTT.

This clonotype was observed a handful of times. The chain is built from TRBV29-1 and TRBJ2-3, with D perhaps assigned TRBD1 or TRBD2 (5 bases each). The germline V gene encodes CDR1 SQVTM and CDR2 ANQGSEA. Trimming removed 7 bases at V and 6 bases at J, with 17 bases between. There are 13 residues in the CDR3. This chain's CDR3 is CSAMSWDGDTQYF. As DNA, the CDR3 is TGCAGCGCTATGTCTTGGGACGGGGATACGCAGTATTTT.

The chain has TRBV29-1 and TRBJ2-1, with TRBD1 matching over 7 bases. Unmatched junction bases numbered 15, after V lost 7 bases and J lost 12 bases. This CDR3 contains 13 residues. Germline CDR1 reads SQVTM; CDR2 reads ANQGSEA. The CDR3 spells CSDVMTGLKGQFF. In DNA, the CDR3 is TGCAGCGATGTGATGACAGGGCTCAAGGGGCAGTTCTTC.

This clonotype was observed a few times. This chain joins TRBV6-1 and TRBJ1-3, with a possible D match to TRBD1 (5 bases). The germline CDR1 and CDR2 sequences are MNHNS and SASEGT. CDR3 size: 12 residues. The V end lost 6 bases, the J end lost 9 bases, and 12 bases lay between the germline ends. The CDR3 loop is CASRGEGITIYF. CDR3 nucleotides: TGTGCCAGCAGAGGAGAGGGGATCACCATATATTTT.

The V and J genes are TRBV28 and TRBJ2-3; no clear D. V was trimmed by 6 bases and J by 13 bases, leaving 23 bases between them. Germline loops: CDR1 MDHEN, CDR2 SYDVKM. The CDR3 loop spans 14 amino acids. In nucleotides, the CDR3 is TGTGCCAGCAGGCCCACCAGCGCCCGGTTTGAGAAGTATTTT. This translates into CASRPTSARFEKYF.